This T cell receptor beta chain was identified in a study of control samples from healthy donors and cancer patients. In germline, CDR1 is SGHVS, CDR2 FQNEAQ. Trimming took off 3 bases at V and 0 bases at J, with 5 bases between the two ends. This CDR3 is 13 amino acids long. Method: immunoSEQ multiplex PCR; TCRdb's copy keeps in-frame clones and lacks some. The sample yields some 39,000 clones, 80% to 90% seen once. This clonotype was sampled from a woman between 55 and 75 years old with lung cancer. The chain recombines TRBV7-8 with TRBJ1-1; D remains ambiguous. Specimen: PBMCs. The CDR3 region is CASSFGLNTEAFF. The CDR3 DNA sequence: TGTGCCAGCAGCTTCGGACTGAACACTGAAGCTTTCTTT.